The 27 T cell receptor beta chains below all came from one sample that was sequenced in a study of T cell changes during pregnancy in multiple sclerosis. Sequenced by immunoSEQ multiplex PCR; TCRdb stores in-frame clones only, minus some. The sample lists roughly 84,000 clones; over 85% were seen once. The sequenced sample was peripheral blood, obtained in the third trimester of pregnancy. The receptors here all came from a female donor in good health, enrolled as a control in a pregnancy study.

CDR3 region: CATRTENTGELFF. The CDR3 DNA reads TGTGCCACCCGGACAGAAAACACCGGGGAGCTGTTTTTT. The gene calls are TRBV10-3 and TRBJ2-2; tentatively, D is TRBD1 (6 bases). V lost 10 bases and J lost 2, with 11 bases in between. CDR1 is ENHRY, CDR2 SYGVKD, per germline. This CDR3 has 13 residues.

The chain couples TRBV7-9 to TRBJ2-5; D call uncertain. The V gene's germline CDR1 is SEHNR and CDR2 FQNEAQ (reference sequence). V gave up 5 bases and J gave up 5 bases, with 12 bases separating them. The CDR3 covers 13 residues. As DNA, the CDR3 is TGTGCCAGCAGCCTGTCCGGTCGGGAGACCCAGTACTTC. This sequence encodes CASSLSGRETQYF.

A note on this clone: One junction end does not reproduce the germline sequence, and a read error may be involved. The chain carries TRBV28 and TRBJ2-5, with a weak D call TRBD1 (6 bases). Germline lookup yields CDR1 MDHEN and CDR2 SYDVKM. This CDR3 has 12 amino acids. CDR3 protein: CASTLLGDNLYF. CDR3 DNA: TGTGCCAGCACTTTACTTGGGGACAATCTGTACTTC.

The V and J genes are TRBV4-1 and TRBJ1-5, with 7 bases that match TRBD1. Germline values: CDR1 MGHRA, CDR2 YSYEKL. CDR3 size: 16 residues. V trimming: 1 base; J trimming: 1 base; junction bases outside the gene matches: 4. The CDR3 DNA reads TGCGCCAGCAGCCAAGGGGGACAGCCCAGCAATCAGCCCCAGCATTTT. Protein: CASSQGGQPSNQPQHF.

The CDR3 sequence is CASSQTRLSTGELFF. The CDR3 nucleotides read TGCGCCAGCAGCCAGACTAGACTGAGCACCGGGGAGCTGTTTTTT. The chain links TRBV4-1 to TRBJ2-2; TRBD2 is a possible D gene (6 bases). CDR1 MGHRA and CDR2 YSYEKL come from the germline V gene. V lost 3 bases to trimming and J lost 4 bases, with 12 bases between them. The CDR3 totals 15 residues.

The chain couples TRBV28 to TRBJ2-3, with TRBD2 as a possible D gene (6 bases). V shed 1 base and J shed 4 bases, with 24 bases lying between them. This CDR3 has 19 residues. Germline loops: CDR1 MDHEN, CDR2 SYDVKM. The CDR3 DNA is TGTGCCAGCAGTTTATCCGATGCCCTACTAGCAAGCGAGGCAGATACGCAGTATTTT. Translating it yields CASSLSDALLASEADTQYF. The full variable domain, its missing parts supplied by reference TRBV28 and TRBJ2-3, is DVKVTQSSRYLVKRTGEKVFLECVQDMDHENMFWYRQDPGLGLRLIYFSYDVKMKEKGDIPEGYSVSREKKERFSLILESASTNQTSMYLCASSLSDALLASEADTQYFGPGTRLTVL.

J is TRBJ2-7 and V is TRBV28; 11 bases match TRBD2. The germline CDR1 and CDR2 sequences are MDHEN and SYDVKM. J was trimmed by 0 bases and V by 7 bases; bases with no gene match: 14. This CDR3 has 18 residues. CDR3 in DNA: TGTGCCAGCACGGATAGCGGGAGGGCCGACCGGAGCTCCTACGAGCAGTACTTC. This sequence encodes CASTDSGRADRSSYEQYF.

CDR3 region: CASSYLTTGVNGAFF. In DNA form, the CDR3 reads TGTGCCAGCAGTTACCTAACCACAGGGGTAAATGGAGCTTTCTTT. The chain links TRBV6-5 to TRBJ1-1, with 7 bases that match TRBD1. CDR1 and CDR2 (germline): MNHEY, SVGAGI. The CDR3 length is 15 residues. V shed 2 bases, J shed 10 bases, and the junction held 13 bases outside the gene matches.

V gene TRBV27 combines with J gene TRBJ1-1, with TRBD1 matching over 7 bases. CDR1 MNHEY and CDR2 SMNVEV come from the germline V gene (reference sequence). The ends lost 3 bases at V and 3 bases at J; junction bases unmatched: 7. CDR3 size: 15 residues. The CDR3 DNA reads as TGTGCCAGCAGTTTGAGACAGGGTGGTGACACTGAAGCTTTCTTT. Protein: CASSLRQGGDTEAFF.

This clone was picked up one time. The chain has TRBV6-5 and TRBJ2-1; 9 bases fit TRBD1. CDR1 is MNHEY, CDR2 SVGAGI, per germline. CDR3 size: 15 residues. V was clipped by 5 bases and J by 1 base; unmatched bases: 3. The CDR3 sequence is CASSTDRGSYNEQFF. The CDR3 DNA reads TGTGCCAGCAGTACTGACAGGGGGTCCTACAATGAGCAGTTCTTC.

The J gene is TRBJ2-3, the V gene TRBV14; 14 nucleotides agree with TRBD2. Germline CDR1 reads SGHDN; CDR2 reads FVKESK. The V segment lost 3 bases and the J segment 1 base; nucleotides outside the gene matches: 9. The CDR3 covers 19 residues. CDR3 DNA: TGTGCCAGCAGCCACAGAAAGGGACTAGCGGGAGCGGGCACAGATACGCAGTATTTT. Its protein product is CASSHRKGLAGAGTDTQYF.

Here the CDR3 reads CAISERAGVNEQYF. CDR3 nucleotides: TGTGCCATCAGTGAAAGAGCGGGAGTAAACGAGCAGTACTTC. V usage is TRBV10-3 and J usage is TRBJ2-7; 8 nucleotides agree with TRBD2. The CDR3 contains 14 residues. From germline, CDR1 is ENHRY and CDR2 SYGVKD. The V and J ends lost 3 bases and 5 bases, in that order; junction bases with no gene match: 6.

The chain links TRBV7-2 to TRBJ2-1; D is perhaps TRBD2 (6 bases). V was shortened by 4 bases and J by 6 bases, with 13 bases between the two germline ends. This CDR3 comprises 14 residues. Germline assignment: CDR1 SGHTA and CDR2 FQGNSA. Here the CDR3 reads CASSSRRGINEQFF. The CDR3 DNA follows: TGTGCCAGCAGCTCCCGCCGGGGGATCAATGAGCAGTTCTTC. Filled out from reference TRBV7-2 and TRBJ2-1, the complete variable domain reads GAGVSQSPSNKVTEKGKDVELRCDPISGHTALYWYRQSLGQGLEFLIYFQGNSAPDKSGLPSDRFSAERTGGSVSTLTIQRTQQEDSAVYLCASSSRRGINEQFFGPGTRLTVL.

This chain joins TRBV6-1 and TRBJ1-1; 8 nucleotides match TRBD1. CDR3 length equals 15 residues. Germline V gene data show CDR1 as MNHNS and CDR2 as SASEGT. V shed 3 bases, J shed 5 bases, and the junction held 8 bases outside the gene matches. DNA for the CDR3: TGTGCCAGCAGTGATCCCCGGACAGGGAGGACTGAAGCTTTCTTT. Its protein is CASSDPRTGRTEAFF.

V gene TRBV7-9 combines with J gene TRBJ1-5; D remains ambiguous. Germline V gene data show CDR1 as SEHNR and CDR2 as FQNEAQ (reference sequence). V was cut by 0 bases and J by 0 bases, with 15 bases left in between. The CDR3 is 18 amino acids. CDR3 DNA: TGTGCCAGCAGCTTAGCGGGCGGGAAGACCGATAGCAATCAGCCCCAGCATTTT. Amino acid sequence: CASSLAGGKTDSNQPQHF.

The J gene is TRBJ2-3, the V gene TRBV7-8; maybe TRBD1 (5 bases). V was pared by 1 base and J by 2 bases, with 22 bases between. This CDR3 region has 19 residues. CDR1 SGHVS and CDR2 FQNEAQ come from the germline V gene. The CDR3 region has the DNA TGTGCCAGCAGCTTAGTTCCCACTGGTTGGGGCGGAGACACAGATACGCAGTATTTT. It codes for CASSLVPTGWGGDTDTQYF. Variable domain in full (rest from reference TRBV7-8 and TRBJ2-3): GAGVSQSPRYKVAKRGQDVALRCDPISGHVSLFWYQQALGQGPEFLTYFQNEAQLDKSGLPSDRFFAERPEGSVSTLKIQRTQQEDSAVYLCASSLVPTGWGGDTDTQYFGPGTRLTVL.

CDR3 residues: CASIPGGGSYEQYF. The CDR3 region has the DNA TGTGCCAGCATTCCGGGAGGGGGGTCCTACGAGCAGTACTTC. The chain carries TRBV6-1 and TRBJ2-7, with 8 bases identical to TRBD2. CDR3 length equals 14 residues. Germline values: CDR1 MNHNS, CDR2 SASEGT. V shed 7 bases and J 1 base; nucleotides not matched to a gene: 6.

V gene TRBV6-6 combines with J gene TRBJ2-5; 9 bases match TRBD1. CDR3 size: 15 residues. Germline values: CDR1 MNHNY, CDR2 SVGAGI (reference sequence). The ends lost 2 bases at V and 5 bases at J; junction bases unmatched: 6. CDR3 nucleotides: TGTGCCAGCAGTTACACCGGGACAGGGAGGGAGACCCAGTACTTC. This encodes CASSYTGTGRETQYF.

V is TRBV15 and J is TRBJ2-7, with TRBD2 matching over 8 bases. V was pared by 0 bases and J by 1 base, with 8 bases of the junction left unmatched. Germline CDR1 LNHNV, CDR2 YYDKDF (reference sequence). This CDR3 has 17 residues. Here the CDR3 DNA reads TGTGCCACCAGCAGAGATCTTTACGGGAGGGCGTCCTACGAGCAGTACTTC. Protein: CATSRDLYGRASYEQYF.

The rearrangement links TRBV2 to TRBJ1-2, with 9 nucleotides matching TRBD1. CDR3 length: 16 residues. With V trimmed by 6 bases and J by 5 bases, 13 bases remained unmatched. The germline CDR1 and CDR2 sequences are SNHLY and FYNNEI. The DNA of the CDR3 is TGTGCCAGCAGCGCCCCCAAGGGGACAGGGTTTTATGGCTACACCTTC. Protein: CASSAPKGTGFYGYTF.

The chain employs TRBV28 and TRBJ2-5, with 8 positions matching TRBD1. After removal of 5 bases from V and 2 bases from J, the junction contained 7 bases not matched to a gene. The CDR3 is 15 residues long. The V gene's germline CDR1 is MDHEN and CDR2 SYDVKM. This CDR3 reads CASSLRDRSQETQYF. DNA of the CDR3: TGTGCCAGCAGTCTCCGGGACAGGAGTCAAGAGACCCAGTACTTC.

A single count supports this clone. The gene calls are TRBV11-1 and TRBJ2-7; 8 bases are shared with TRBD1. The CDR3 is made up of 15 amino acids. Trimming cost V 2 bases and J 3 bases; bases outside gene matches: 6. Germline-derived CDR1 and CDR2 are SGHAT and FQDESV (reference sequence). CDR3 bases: TGTGCCAGCAGCTTACGGCAGGGGGCCGGCTACGAGCAGTACTTC. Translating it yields CASSLRQGAGYEQYF.

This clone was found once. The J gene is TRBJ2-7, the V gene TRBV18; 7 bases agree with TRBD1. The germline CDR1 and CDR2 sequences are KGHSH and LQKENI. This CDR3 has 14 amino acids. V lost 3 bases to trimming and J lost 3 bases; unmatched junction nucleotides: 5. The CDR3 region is CASSPTGMVYEQYF. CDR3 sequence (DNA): TGTGCCAGCTCACCGACAGGGATGGTCTACGAGCAGTACTTC.

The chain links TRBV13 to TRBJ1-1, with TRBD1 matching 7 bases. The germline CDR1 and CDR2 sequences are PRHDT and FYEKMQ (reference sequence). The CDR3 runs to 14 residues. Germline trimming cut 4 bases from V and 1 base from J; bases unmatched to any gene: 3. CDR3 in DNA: TGTGCCAGCAGCTCGGACAGGTCGAACACTGAAGCTTTCTTT. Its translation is CASSSDRSNTEAFF.

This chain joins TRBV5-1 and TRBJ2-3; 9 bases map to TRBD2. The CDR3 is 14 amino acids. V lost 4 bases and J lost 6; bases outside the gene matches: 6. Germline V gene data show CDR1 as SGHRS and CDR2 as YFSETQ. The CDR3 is CASSTSREGDTQYF. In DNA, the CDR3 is TGCGCCAGCAGCACCTCGCGGGAGGGTGATACGCAGTATTTT.

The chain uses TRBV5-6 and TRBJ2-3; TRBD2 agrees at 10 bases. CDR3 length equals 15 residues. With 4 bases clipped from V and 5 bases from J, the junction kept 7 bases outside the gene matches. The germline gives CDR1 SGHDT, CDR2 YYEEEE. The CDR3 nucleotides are TGTGCCAGCAGCCCCTCTAGCGGGAGAGGAGATACGCAGTATTTT. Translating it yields CASSPSSGRGDTQYF.

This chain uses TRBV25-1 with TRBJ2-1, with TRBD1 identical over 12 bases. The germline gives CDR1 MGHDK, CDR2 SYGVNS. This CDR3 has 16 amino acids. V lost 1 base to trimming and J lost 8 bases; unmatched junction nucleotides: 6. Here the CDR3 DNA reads TGTGCCAGCAGTGAATTCGGCGGGACAGGGGGCGATGAGCAGTTCTTC. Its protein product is CASSEFGGTGGDEQFF.